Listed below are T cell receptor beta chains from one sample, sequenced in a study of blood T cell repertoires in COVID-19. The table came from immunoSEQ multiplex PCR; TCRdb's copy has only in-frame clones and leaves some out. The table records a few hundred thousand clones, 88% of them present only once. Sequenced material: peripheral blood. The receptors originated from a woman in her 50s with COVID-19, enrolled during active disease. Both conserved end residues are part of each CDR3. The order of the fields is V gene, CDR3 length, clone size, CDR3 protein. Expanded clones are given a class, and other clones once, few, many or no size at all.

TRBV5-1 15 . CASSLAGTGGEKQYF
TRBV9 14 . CASSVQTGFYGYTF
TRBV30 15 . CAWSWQGIRNQPQHF
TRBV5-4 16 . CASSLALAGGPGELFF
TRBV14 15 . CASSKLAGGPYEQYF
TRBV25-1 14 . CASSPAFRSYGYTF
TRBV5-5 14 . CASSPGQVNYGYTF
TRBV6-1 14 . CASSESGAYSPLHF
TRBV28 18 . CASSSDRDTSLVNYGYTF
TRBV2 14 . CASRFDRGDTEAFF
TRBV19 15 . CASSPFIDLDTEAFF
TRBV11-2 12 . CASSWIGGGYTF
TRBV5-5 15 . CASSPRQGSSSEQFF
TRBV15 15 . CATGGPLAHTYEQYF
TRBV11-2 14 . CASSLRRSSYEQYF
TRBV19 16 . CASSIDPEQGYNEQFF
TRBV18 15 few CASSPKAGAQYEQYF
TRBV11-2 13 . CASSPPGGQGYTF
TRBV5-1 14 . CASSPDRSNTEAFF
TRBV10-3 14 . CAISGTAVTGELFF